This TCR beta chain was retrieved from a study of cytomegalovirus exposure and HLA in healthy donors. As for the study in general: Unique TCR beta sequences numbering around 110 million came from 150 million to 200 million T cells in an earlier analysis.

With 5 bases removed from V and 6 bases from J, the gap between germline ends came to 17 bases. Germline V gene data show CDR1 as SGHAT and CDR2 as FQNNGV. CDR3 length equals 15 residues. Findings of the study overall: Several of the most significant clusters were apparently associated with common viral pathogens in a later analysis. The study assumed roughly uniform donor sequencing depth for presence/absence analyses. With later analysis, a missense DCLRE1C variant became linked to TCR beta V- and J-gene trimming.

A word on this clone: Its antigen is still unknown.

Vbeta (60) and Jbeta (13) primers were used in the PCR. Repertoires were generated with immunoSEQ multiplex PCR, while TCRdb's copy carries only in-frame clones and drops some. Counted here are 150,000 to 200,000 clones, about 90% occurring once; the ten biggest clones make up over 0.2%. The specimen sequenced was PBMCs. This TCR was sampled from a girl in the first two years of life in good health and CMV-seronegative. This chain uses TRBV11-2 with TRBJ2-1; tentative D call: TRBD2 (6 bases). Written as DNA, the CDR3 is TGTGCCAGCAGCCCACCACGGGAGCGGAGCAATGAGCAGTTCTTC. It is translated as CASSPPRERSNEQFF. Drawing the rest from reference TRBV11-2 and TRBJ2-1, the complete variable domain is EAGVAQSPRYKIIEKRQSVAFWCNPISGHATLYWYQQILGQGPKLLIQFQNNGVVDDSQLPKDRFSAERLKGVDSTLKIQPAKLEDSAVYLCASSPPRERSNEQFFGPGTRLTVL.